This TCR beta chain was sequenced for a study of identical twins. The CDR3 contains 15 residues. Germline V gene data show CDR1 as DFQATT and CDR2 as SNEGSKA (reference sequence). Via MiXCR, TCRdb re-called the 5' RACE reads, giving one row per CDR3 protein. The table lists some 900,000 distinct CDR3 sequences, 9% to 15% of them singletons. The sample was also reused in another study, on yellow fever vaccine responses in identical twins.

This TCR derives from a woman under 30 in good health. The genes are TRBV20-1 and TRBJ2-1, with D perhaps matching TRBD2 (6 bases). The sample consisted of PBMCs. As DNA, the CDR3 is TGCAGCTCCTCCGGGCAGACTAGAGCCTACAATGAGCAGTTCTTC. This encodes CSSSGQTRAYNEQFF.